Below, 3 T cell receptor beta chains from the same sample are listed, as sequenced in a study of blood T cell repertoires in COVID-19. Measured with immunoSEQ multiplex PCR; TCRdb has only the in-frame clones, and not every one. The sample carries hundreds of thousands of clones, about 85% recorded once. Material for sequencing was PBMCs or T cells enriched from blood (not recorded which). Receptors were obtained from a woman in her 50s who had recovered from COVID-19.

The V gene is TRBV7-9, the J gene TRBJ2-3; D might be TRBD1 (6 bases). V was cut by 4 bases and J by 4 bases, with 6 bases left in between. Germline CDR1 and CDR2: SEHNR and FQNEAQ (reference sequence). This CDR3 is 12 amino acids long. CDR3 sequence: CASSSGADTQYF. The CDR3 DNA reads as TGTGCCAGCAGCTCAGGGGCAGATACGCAGTATTTT.

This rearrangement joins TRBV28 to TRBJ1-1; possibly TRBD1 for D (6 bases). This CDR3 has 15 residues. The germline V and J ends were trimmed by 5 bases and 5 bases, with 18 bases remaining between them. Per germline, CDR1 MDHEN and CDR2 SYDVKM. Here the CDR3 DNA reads TGTGCCAGCAGTGCGGCGCGGGGGCGAGGGACTGAAGCTTTCTTT. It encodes CASSAARGRGTEAFF.

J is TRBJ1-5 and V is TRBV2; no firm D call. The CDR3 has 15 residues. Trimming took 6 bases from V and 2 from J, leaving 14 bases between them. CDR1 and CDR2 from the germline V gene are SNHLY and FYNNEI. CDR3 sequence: CASSDGKGGNQPQHF. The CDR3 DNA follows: TGTGCCAGCAGCGACGGAAAGGGAGGCAATCAGCCCCAGCATTTT.